These 29 T cell receptor beta chains came from one sample sequenced in a study of T-cell reconstitution after alpha-beta-depleted transplantation in children. Researchers prepared the TCRbeta library using unique molecular identifiers, the study reports. TCRdb analysed the PCR reads with MiXCR anew, one entry per CDR3 protein. The table has approximately 510,000 distinct CDR3 sequences, 15% to 20% seen once. The sample consisted of PBMCs from the stem cell graft donor, taken from the stem cell graft. These receptors were collected from a human donor who donated a stem cell graft to a child with acute lymphoblastic leukemia.

This clonotype has more than one count but fewer than ten. This rearrangement joins TRBV12-3 or TRBV12-4 to TRBJ2-1; TRBD2 aligns across 9 bases. The CDR3 extends over 17 amino acids. The J segment lost 5 bases and the V segment lost 6 bases, leaving 14 bases of the junction unmatched. In DNA form, the CDR3 reads TGTGCCAGCAGCGGACTAGCGTCGACTGGGTGGGACAATGAGCAGTTCTTC. Translating gives CASSGLASTGWDNEQFF.

The rearrangement joins TRBV27 to TRBJ2-7; unclear D gene. The germline CDR1 and CDR2 sequences are MNHEY and SMNVEV (reference sequence). The CDR3 is made up of 14 amino acids. Between the trimmed V and J ends, which lost 0 bases and 1 base, there was a span of 7 bases. The CDR3 reads CASSLSSPSYEQYF. In DNA form, the CDR3 reads TGTGCCAGCAGTTTATCCAGCCCTTCCTACGAGCAGTACTTC.

J is TRBJ2-7 and V is TRBV6-5; D not certain. The germline V and J ends were trimmed by 0 bases and 0 bases, with 9 bases remaining between them. CDR1 is MNHEY, CDR2 SVGAGI, per germline. CDR3 length: 15 residues. In DNA, the CDR3 is TGTGCCAGCAGTTACTCCCGCAGGAGCTCCTACGAGCAGTACTTC. Its protein is CASSYSRRSSYEQYF.

The rearrangement uses TRBV28 and TRBJ2-1; D gene ambiguous. Germline values: CDR1 MDHEN, CDR2 SYDVKM. V was pared by 3 bases and J by 8 bases, with 11 bases between. CDR3 size: 13 residues. The CDR3 region has the DNA TGTGCCAGCAGTTTTGGTAGGTCCTATGAGCAGTTCTTC. Protein product: CASSFGRSYEQFF.

This clonotype occurred a few times. The chain combines TRBV9 with TRBJ1-6, with D perhaps TRBD1 (5 bases). This CDR3 region has 15 residues. Trimming took off 2 bases at V and 7 bases at J, with 13 bases between the two ends. Germline V gene data show CDR1 as SGDLS and CDR2 as YYNGEE. The CDR3 DNA reads TGTGCCAGCAGCGTTGGGGGAATTGACAATTCACCCCTCCACTTT. Amino acids: CASSVGGIDNSPLHF. Full variable domain (remainder filled in from reference TRBV9 and TRBJ1-6): DSGVTQTPKHLITATGQRVTLRCSPRSGDLSVYWYQQSLDQGLQFLIQYYNGEERAKGNILERFSAQQFPDLHSELNLSSLELGDSALYFCASSVGGIDNSPLHFGNGTRLTVT.

This clonotype was counted a few times. The chain links TRBV11-2 to TRBJ2-3; TRBD2 matches at 11 bases. This CDR3 has 16 amino acids. Trimming took 0 bases from V and 3 from J; bases not matched to a gene: 2. Germline V gene data show CDR1 as SGHAT and CDR2 as FQNNGV. The CDR3 loop reads CASSLELAGDTDTQYF. Written as DNA, the CDR3 is TGTGCCAGCAGCTTAGAACTAGCGGGAGATACAGATACGCAGTATTTT.

This clonotype was counted between two and nine times. The V gene is TRBV20-1, the J gene TRBJ2-1; 8 bases agree with TRBD2. The CDR3 has 16 amino acids. With V trimmed by 2 bases and J by 1 base, 7 bases remained unmatched. Per the germline V gene, CDR1 is DFQATT and CDR2 is SNEGSKA (reference sequence). The CDR3 loop is CSARLTGGRSYNEQFF. The CDR3 nucleotides read TGCAGTGCTAGATTGACTGGCGGGAGGTCCTACAATGAGCAGTTCTTC.

The chain joins TRBV19 to TRBJ1-6; no firm D call. This CDR3 region has 15 residues. Germline V lookup: CDR1 LNHDA, CDR2 SQIVND (reference sequence). V was pared by 9 bases and J by 7 bases, with 19 bases between. CDR3 sequence reads: CASRTGRELNSPLHF. The CDR3 region has the DNA TGTGCCAGCAGAACTGGACGGGAACTGAATTCACCCCTCCACTTT.

This chain uses TRBV9 with TRBJ2-1; either TRBD1 or TRBD2 may fit D (5 bases each). V shed 4 bases and J shed 4 bases, with 15 bases lying between them. The germline V gene has CDR1 SGDLS and CDR2 YYNGEE. This CDR3 is built from 15 residues. For the CDR3, the DNA is TGTGCCAGCAGCTACACTCTGGGGGTATACAATGAGCAGTTCTTC. Translation gives CASSYTLGVYNEQFF.

The CDR3 DNA reads TGTGCCAGCAGATCTCCTCCACAGGGACACACTGAAGCTTTCTTT. Protein sequence: CASRSPPQGHTEAFF. The chain links TRBV6-1 to TRBJ1-1; maybe TRBD1 (6 bases). Germline CDR1 MNHNS, CDR2 SASEGT. The CDR3 covers 15 residues. V dropped 6 bases and J dropped 3 bases, with 17 bases sitting between them.

The V gene is TRBV9, the J gene TRBJ2-1, with D unresolved. The germline V gene encodes CDR1 SGDLS and CDR2 YYNGEE. CDR3 length: 12 amino acids. The V end lost 0 bases, the J end lost 7 bases, and 5 bases lay between the germline ends. CDR3 protein: CASSVGWNEQFF. The CDR3 bases are TGTGCCAGCAGCGTAGGTTGGAATGAGCAGTTCTTC.

CDR3: CASSLGTSGPPYNEQFF. The CDR3 nucleotides read TGCGCCAGCAGCCTGGGGACTAGCGGGCCGCCCTACAATGAGCAGTTCTTC. The chain uses TRBV4-1 and TRBJ2-1, with TRBD2 matching 12 bases. J lost 2 bases, V lost 4 bases, and 6 bases had no gene match. The CDR3 extends over 17 amino acids. Germline-derived CDR1 and CDR2 are MGHRA and YSYEKL.

This clonotype was observed a handful of times. The chain couples TRBV6-5 to TRBJ2-7, with 11 bases that match TRBD2. V gave up 0 bases and J gave up 2 bases; unmatched junction bases: 6. Germline-derived CDR1 and CDR2 are MNHEY and SVGAGI. The CDR3 is 17 amino acids. The CDR3 here is CASSYSGLAEITYEQYF. The DNA for the CDR3 is TGTGCCAGCAGTTACTCGGGACTAGCGGAGATTACCTACGAGCAGTACTTC.

This chain uses TRBV10-3 with TRBJ2-6; TRBD1 matches at 8 bases. The CDR3 totals 18 residues. V lost 6 bases to trimming and J lost 0 bases; unmatched junction nucleotides: 10. The germline V gene encodes CDR1 ENHRY and CDR2 SYGVKD. CDR3 sequence: CAIRPGTGADSGANVLTF. The CDR3, as DNA: TGTGCCATCAGGCCGGGGACAGGTGCGGACTCTGGGGCCAACGTCCTGACTTTC.

The chain couples TRBV5-1 to TRBJ2-7; a weak D match, TRBD2 (6 bases). Germline lookup yields CDR1 SGHRS and CDR2 YFSETQ. The V gene lost 7 bases and the J gene lost 0 bases, with 14 bases spanning the gap. CDR3 length: 14 residues. CDR3 nucleotides: TGCGCCAGCGGGAGCGGGTGGAACTCCTACGAGCAGTACTTC. Protein sequence: CASGSGWNSYEQYF.

A few counts support this clonotype. The chain uses TRBV6-2 or TRBV6-3 and TRBJ2-4, with 12 bases that match TRBD2. Germline values: CDR1 MNHEY, CDR2 SVGEGT. The V segment lost 2 bases and the J segment 3 bases; nucleotides outside the gene matches: 11. The CDR3 is 19 amino acids. The CDR3 bases are TGTGCCAGCAGTTACGCAGGACTAGCGGGAATCGGCGGCAAAAACATTCAGTACTTC. This translates into CASSYAGLAGIGGKNIQYF.

This clonotype was seen more than once but under ten times. The V and J genes are TRBV3-1 and TRBJ2-1, with 13 bases aligning to TRBD2. This CDR3 has 15 amino acids. V shed 3 bases, J shed 9 bases, and the junction held 5 bases outside the gene matches. Per the germline V gene, CDR1 is LGHDT and CDR2 is YNNKEL (reference sequence). This CDR3 reads CASSHLLAGGPEQFF. CDR3 bases: TGTGCCAGCAGCCACCTACTAGCGGGAGGGCCTGAGCAGTTCTTC.

V usage is TRBV12-3 or TRBV12-4 and J usage is TRBJ2-7; the match to TRBD2 covers 8 bases. The V segment lost 5 bases and the J segment 6 bases; nucleotides outside the gene matches: 6. This CDR3 is built from 13 residues. The DNA for the CDR3 is TGTGCCAGCAGTCGGGGACTAGTTCTCGAGCAGTACTTC. Amino acids: CASSRGLVLEQYF.

This clonotype appeared a single time. The J gene is TRBJ2-5, the V gene TRBV27; D is unresolved. Germline CDR1 MNHEY, CDR2 SMNVEV (reference sequence). V lost 3 bases to trimming and J lost 1 base, with 9 bases between them. The CDR3 extends over 14 amino acids. The CDR3 reads CASSLVGFQETQYF. CDR3 sequence (DNA): TGTGCCAGCAGTTTGGTGGGGTTCCAAGAGACCCAGTACTTC.

V and J are TRBV4-2 and TRBJ1-1; D perhaps matches TRBD1 (6 bases). The V gene lost 8 bases and the J gene lost 2 bases, with 18 bases spanning the gap. Germline loops: CDR1 LGHNA, CDR2 YNFKEQ. The CDR3 totals 15 residues. This chain's CDR3 is CASGYSGTLNTEAFF. CDR3 sequence (DNA): TGTGCCAGCGGATACTCCGGGACACTTAACACTGAAGCTTTCTTT.

This rearrangement joins TRBV5-1 to TRBJ2-1; TRBD2 matches 7 bases. CDR1 is SGHRS and CDR2 is YFSETQ in the germline V gene. The V segment lost 4 bases and the J segment 0 bases; nucleotides outside the gene matches: 10. The CDR3 loop spans 17 amino acids. The CDR3 DNA is TGCGCCAGCAGCCCCCCGGTGATAGCGGGCTCCTACAATGAGCAGTTCTTC. As protein: CASSPPVIAGSYNEQFF.

The V call is TRBV6-1, the J call TRBJ2-5, with TRBD2 matching 7 bases. Losses at the gene ends were 6 bases for V and 4 bases for J; bases not matched to a gene: 11. The CDR3 is 15 amino acids. The germline CDR1 and CDR2 sequences are MNHNS and SASEGT. The CDR3 is CASREIGRPVETQYF. The DNA for the CDR3 is TGTGCCAGCAGGGAGATCGGGAGGCCAGTAGAGACCCAGTACTTC.

This clonotype has ten or more counts. The genes are TRBV7-8 and TRBJ1-1; D is unresolved. Germline CDR1 is SGHVS and CDR2 is FQNEAQ. Trimming cost V 4 bases and J 0 bases, with 6 bases left between them. The CDR3 sequence is 13 residues long. As DNA, the CDR3 is TGTGCCAGCAGCTCGTACATGAACACTGAAGCTTTCTTT. This translates into CASSSYMNTEAFF.

This clonotype was detected a few times. J is TRBJ2-7 and V is TRBV5-1; weak D call: TRBD2 (6 bases). Germline V lookup: CDR1 SGHRS, CDR2 YFSETQ. The CDR3 runs 15 residues. V gave up 5 bases and J gave up 0 bases, with 15 bases separating them. In nucleotides, the CDR3 is TGCGCCAGCAGTAAGGGGAGGCCGTTCTCCTACGAGCAGTACTTC. Protein product: CASSKGRPFSYEQYF.

Only a few counts were recorded for this clonotype. This chain links TRBV9 with TRBJ2-1, with 9 bases fitting TRBD2. The CDR3 is made up of 16 amino acids. V lost 3 bases, J lost 7 bases, and 11 bases stayed unmatched. Germline V gene lookup returns CDR1 SGDLS and CDR2 YYNGEE. CDR3 protein: CASSALGVAGVNEQFF. CDR3 nucleotide sequence: TGTGCCAGCAGCGCCCTCGGGGTAGCGGGGGTGAATGAGCAGTTCTTC.

CDR3 region: CATSSGYEQYF. CDR3 nucleotides: TGTGCCACCAGCAGTGGCTACGAGCAGTACTTC. The chain carries TRBV15 and TRBJ2-7; D ambiguous. V dropped 3 bases and J dropped 3 bases, with 3 bases sitting between them. The CDR3 runs 11 residues. Germline values: CDR1 LNHNV, CDR2 YYDKDF (reference sequence).

This clonotype was detected only a few times. V gene TRBV29-1 combines with J gene TRBJ2-5, with 7 bases aligning to TRBD2. The CDR3 consists of 12 residues. Germline lookup yields CDR1 SQVTM and CDR2 ANQGSEA. Trimming removed 7 bases from V and 2 bases from J; junction bases left unmatched: 4. CDR3 bases: TGCAGCGGGGGAGGGGATCAAGAGACCCAGTACTTC. It specifies CSGGGDQETQYF.

This clonotype was observed a few times. The gene calls are TRBV18 and TRBJ2-3; 14 bases fit TRBD2. The germline V gene has CDR1 KGHSH and CDR2 LQKENI. The V gene end was trimmed by 3 bases and the J gene end by 3 bases; junction bases not matched to a gene: 11. CDR3 size: 19 residues. The CDR3 sequence: CASSPSTSGRARETDTQYF. DNA for the CDR3: TGTGCCAGCTCACCGTCGACTAGCGGGAGGGCCAGGGAGACAGATACGCAGTATTTT.

This clonotype turned up a few times. The V call is TRBV3-1, the J call TRBJ1-2; TRBD1 matches 10 bases. Looked up from germline, CDR1 is LGHDT and CDR2 is YNNKEL (reference sequence). This CDR3 region has 16 residues. The V and J ends lost 3 bases and 5 bases, in that order; junction bases with no gene match: 9. CDR3 in amino acids: CASSQDVRDRGYGYTF. The CDR3, as DNA: TGTGCCAGCAGCCAGGATGTCCGGGACAGGGGATATGGCTACACCTTC.